This is a list of T cell receptor beta chains from one sample in a study of blood T cell repertoires in COVID-19. TCRdb keeps only in-frame clones here, not all; method: immunoSEQ multiplex PCR. The sample has about 180,000 clones, approximately 85% seen once. Material for sequencing was PBMCs or T cells enriched from blood (not recorded which). These receptors were collected from a woman aged 18-29 years who had recovered from COVID-19. The CDR3 runs from the conserved cysteine through the conserved F or W. Fields, in order: V gene, CDR3 length, D gene, clone size, J gene, CDR3 DNA, CDR3 protein. D genes are given only for firm matches. The size entry is marked missing in some rows and otherwise reads once, few, many or a size class.

v_call: TRBV11-3; cdr3_length: 13; d_call: NA; clone_size: NA; j_call: TRBJ2-2; cdr3_nt: TGTGCCAGCAGCTTAGGCGTCGCGGGGGAGCTGTTTTTT; cdr3_aa: CASSLGVAGELFF
v_call: TRBV2; cdr3_length: 15; d_call: TRBD1; clone_size: NA; j_call: TRBJ1-4; cdr3_nt: TGTGCCAGCAGTGATGGGGGACAGGCCTATGAAAAACTGTTTTTT; cdr3_aa: CASSDGGQAYEKLFF
v_call: TRBV3-1/TRBV3-2; cdr3_length: 20; d_call: TRBD2; clone_size: NA; j_call: TRBJ2-5; cdr3_nt: TGTGCCAGCAGCCAACGACCGCCTAGCGGGACTAGCGGGGTGGGAGAGACCCAGTACTTC; cdr3_aa: CASSQRPPSGTSGVGETQYF
v_call: TRBV9; cdr3_length: 15; d_call: TRBD2; clone_size: NA; j_call: TRBJ2-3; cdr3_nt: TGTGCCAGCAGCCTAACTAGCGTCCCTATTGATACGCAGTATTTT; cdr3_aa: CASSLTSVPIDTQYF
v_call: TRBV11-3; cdr3_length: 11; d_call: NA; clone_size: NA; j_call: TRBJ2-3; cdr3_nt: TGTGCCATCTCAGTATGGGATACGCAGTATTTT; cdr3_aa: CAISVWDTQYF
v_call: TRBV7-6; cdr3_length: 15; d_call: TRBD1; clone_size: NA; j_call: TRBJ1-4; cdr3_nt: TGTGCCAGCAGCCACGGGACAGGGACTAATGAAAAACTGTTTTTT; cdr3_aa: CASSHGTGTNEKLFF
v_call: TRBV2; cdr3_length: 12; d_call: NA; clone_size: once; j_call: TRBJ1-4; cdr3_nt: TGTGCCAGCAGTGAACTGAGTGAAAAACTGTTTTTT; cdr3_aa: CASSELSEKLFF
v_call: TRBV29-1; cdr3_length: 14; d_call: NA; clone_size: few; j_call: TRBJ1-4; cdr3_nt: TGCAGCGTTGGTGTGAGCGGATCCGATGAAAAACTGTTTTTT; cdr3_aa: CSVGVSGSDEKLFF
v_call: TRBV2; cdr3_length: 16; d_call: TRBD1; clone_size: NA; j_call: TRBJ1-1; cdr3_nt: TGTGCCAGCAGTGGACACCGGGACAGGATGAACACTGAAGCTTTCTTT; cdr3_aa: CASSGHRDRMNTEAFF
v_call: TRBV28; cdr3_length: 13; d_call: TRBD1; clone_size: NA; j_call: TRBJ1-4; cdr3_nt: TGTGCCAGCATGTGGCGGGACAGGGAAAAACTGTTTTTT; cdr3_aa: CASMWRDREKLFF
v_call: TRBV23-1; cdr3_length: 15; d_call: NA; clone_size: NA; j_call: TRBJ2-3; cdr3_nt: TGCGCCAGCGTATATGTCGGGACTGACGAATTTACGCAGTATTTT; cdr3_aa: CASVYVGTDEFTQYF